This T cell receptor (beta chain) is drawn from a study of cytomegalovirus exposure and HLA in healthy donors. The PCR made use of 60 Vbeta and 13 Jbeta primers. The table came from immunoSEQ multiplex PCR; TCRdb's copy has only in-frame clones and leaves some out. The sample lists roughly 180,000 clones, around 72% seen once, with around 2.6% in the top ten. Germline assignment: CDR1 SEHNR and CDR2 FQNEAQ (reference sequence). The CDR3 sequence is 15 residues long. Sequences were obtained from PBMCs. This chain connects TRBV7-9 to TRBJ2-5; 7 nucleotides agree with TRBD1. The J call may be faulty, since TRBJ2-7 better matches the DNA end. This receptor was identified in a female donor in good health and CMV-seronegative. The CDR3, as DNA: TGTGCCAGCAGCCGCCGGGACAGAACTTCCTACGAGCAGTACTTC. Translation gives CASSRRDRTSYEQYF.